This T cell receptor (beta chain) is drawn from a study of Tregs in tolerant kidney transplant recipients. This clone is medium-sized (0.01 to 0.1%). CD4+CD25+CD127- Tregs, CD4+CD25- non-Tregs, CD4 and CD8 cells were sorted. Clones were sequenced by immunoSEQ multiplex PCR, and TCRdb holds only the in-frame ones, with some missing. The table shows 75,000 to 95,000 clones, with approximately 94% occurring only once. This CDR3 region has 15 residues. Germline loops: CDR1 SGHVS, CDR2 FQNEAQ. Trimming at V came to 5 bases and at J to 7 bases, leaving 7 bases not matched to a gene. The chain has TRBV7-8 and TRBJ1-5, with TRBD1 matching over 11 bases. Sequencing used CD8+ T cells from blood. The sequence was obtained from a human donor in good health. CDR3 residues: CASSQDRGPSQPQHF. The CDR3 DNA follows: TGTGCCAGCAGCCAGGACAGGGGGCCGTCCCAGCCCCAGCATTTT. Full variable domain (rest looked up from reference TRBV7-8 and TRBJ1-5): GAGVSQSPRYKVAKRGQDVALRCDPISGHVSLFWYQQALGQGPEFLTYFQNEAQLDKSGLPSDRFFAERPEGSVSTLKIQRTQQEDSAVYLCASSQDRGPSQPQHFGDGTRLSIL.